What follows is one T cell receptor (beta chain) and its context. Methods used by the authors: Amplification with reference gene primers provided the estimates of nucleated cell counts. The method was immunoSEQ multiplex PCR; TCRdb's version includes in-frame clones alone and lacks a portion of them. For V, J and clone size, that table is used; D and trimming come from the DNA. The sample lists roughly 230,000 clones, 70% to 90% occurring once. The data are from a study of blood T cell repertoires in COVID-19. Study details: The United States, Italy and Spain were the sources of the acute and convalescent COVID-19 samples. PBMCs, B-cell-depleted T cells, or T cells were the source of the cDNA or gDNA that made up the material.

This CDR3 contains 17 residues. Germline CDR1 and CDR2: SGHRS and YFSETQ. V lost 4 bases, J lost 2 bases, and 12 bases stayed unmatched. Enrolled during active infection, Seattle patients were then followed longitudinally. Input material: peripheral blood. V usage is TRBV5-1 and J usage is TRBJ2-3, with 8 bases identical to TRBD2. The origin of this receptor is a man between 50 and 59 years old with COVID-19, enrolled during active disease. In DNA form, the CDR3 reads TGCGCCAGCAGCCTACTCTGGGTTAGCGGGGTCACAGATACGCAGTATTTT. Translated: CASSLLWVSGVTDTQYF.